Below, one T cell receptor beta chain is given with its context. The data derive from a study of CD8+ T cells in alopecia areata. Those with alopecia areata gave lesional scalp punch biopsies and peripheral blood. RNA was isolated and reverse transcribed to cDNA, the sequencing template. Only in-frame clones appear in the TCRdb table, and some are missing; sequencing was by immunoSEQ multiplex PCR. The table includes 150,000 to 200,000 clones, just under 60% detected once. This CDR3 region has 16 residues. Per germline, CDR1 LGHNA and CDR2 YNFKEQ. Trimming pared 0 bases from V and 7 bases from J, leaving 13 bases between.

Sequenced material: CD4+ T cells sorted from blood, taken at week 0. This clonotype originated in a human donor with alopecia areata. The chain employs TRBV4-2 and TRBJ1-6; D is possibly TRBD1 (5 bases). This CDR3 reads CASSQDLAGFNSPLHF. The CDR3 region has the DNA TGTGCCAGCAGCCAAGATTTAGCAGGGTTCAATTCACCCCTCCACTTT.